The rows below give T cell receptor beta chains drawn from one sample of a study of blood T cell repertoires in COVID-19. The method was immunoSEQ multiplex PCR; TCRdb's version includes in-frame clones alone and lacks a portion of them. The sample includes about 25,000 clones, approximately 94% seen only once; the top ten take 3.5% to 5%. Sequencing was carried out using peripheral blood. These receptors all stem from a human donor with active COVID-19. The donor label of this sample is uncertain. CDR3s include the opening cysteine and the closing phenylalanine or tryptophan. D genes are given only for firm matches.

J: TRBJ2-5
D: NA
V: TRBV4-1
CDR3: CASSQDDGGLETQYF

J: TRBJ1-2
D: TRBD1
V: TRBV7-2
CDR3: CASSLVPGQICGYTF

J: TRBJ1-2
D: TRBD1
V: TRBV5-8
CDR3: CASSHLTDRNYGYTF

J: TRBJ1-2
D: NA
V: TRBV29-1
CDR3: CSVDHISRQLRNYGYTF

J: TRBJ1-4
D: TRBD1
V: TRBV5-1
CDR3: CASSLDGQGVSTNEKLFF

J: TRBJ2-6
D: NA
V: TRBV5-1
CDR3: CASSLQGTGANVLTF

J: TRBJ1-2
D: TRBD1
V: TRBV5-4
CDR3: CASSPGQDLYGYTF

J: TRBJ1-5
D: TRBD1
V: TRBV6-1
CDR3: CASSEQGGHGQPQHF

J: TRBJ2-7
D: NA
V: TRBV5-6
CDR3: CASSRDTLYEQYF

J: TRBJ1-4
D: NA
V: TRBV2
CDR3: CASSESQALNEKLFF

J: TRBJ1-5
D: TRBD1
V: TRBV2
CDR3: CASSEPGGQPQHF

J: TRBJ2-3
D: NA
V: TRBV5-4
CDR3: CASSAPTRKITDTQYF

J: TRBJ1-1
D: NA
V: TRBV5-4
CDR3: CASSLGSSTEAFF

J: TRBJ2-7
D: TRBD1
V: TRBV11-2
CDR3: CASSSRTGLSSYEQYF

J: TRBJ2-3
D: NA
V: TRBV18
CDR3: CASSLQRTSTDTQYF

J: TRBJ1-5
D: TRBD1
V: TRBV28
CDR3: CASSPPTGGSAQPQHF

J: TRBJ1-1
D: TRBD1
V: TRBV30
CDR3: CAWSADRGNTEAFF

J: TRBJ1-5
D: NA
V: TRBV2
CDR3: CASSIRGNQPQHF

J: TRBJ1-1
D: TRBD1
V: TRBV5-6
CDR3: CASSLVKGAHSNTEAFF

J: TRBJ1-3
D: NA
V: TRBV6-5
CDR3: CASTKTGGPGNTIYF

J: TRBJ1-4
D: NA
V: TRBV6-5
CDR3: CASRPQGPNEKLFF

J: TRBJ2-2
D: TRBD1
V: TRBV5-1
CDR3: CASSAPRDRGLGTGELFF

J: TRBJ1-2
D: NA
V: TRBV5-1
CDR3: CASSPDGAKYGYTF

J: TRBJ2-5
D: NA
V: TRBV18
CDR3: CASSDDSRGQETQYF

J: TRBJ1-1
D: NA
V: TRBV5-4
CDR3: CASSLQANTEAFF